This T cell receptor (beta chain) was obtained from a study of T cells in Graves' hyperthyroidism and ophthalmopathy. Points from the study as a whole: Most clonotypes that expanded in the thyroid above 0.001 also showed up in blood.

Not enrolled were patients with uncontrolled infection, other autoimmune disease, pregnancy or lactation. For the diagnoses, clinical symptoms, serum thyroxine and TRAb, thyroid ultrasound and orbital computed tomography were used. Concerning this clonotype itself: Its antigen is not identified.

Amplified TCR beta CDR3 regions came from RNA transcripts. First-round RT-PCR with HTBI primers amplified the TCR CDR3 region. TCRdb re-analysed the multiplex PCR reads in MiXCR, keeping a single row per CDR3 protein. The sample contains about 400,000 distinct CDR3 sequences, about 15% of which appear only once. The sequence came from a woman aged 60-75 years with Graves' ophthalmopathy. Sequenced material: blood.

Here the CDR3 DNA reads TGTGCCAGCAGCCAGGTAGGACTACGCGCGTCCTACGAGCAGTACTTC. Its translation is CASSQVGLRASYEQYF. The V gene is TRBV3-1, the J gene TRBJ2-7; tentatively, D is TRBD2 (6 bases). V lost 3 bases and J 1 base, leaving 16 bases between the germline ends. The germline CDR1 and CDR2 sequences are LGHDT and YNNKEL (reference sequence). This CDR3 is built from 16 residues.